This entry lists 28 T cell receptor beta chains sequenced from one sample in a study of blood T cells in healthy people across ages. A second PCR, run for about 7 to 11 cycles, used a sample-barcoded 5' primer plus a J-beta primer mix. TCRdb re-analysed the 5' RACE reads in MiXCR, keeping a single row per CDR3 protein. The sample has 1.5 million to 2 million distinct CDR3 sequences, approximately 30% seen once. The specimen sequenced was blood. These receptor sequences come from a young woman in good health.

In its sample, this clonotype was seen once. The gene calls are TRBV20-1 and TRBJ2-1; 7 nucleotides align to TRBD2. V was pared by 2 bases and J by 0 bases, with 4 bases of the junction left unmatched. Germline-derived CDR1 and CDR2 are DFQATT and SNEGSKA (reference sequence). The CDR3 runs to 15 residues. The CDR3 DNA is TGCAGTGCTAGATGGGGGGGTTTCTCCTACAATGAGCAGTTCTTC. As protein: CSARWGGFSYNEQFF.

This clonotype was observed many times. The chain recombines TRBV13 with TRBJ2-7; D uncertain. V lost 0 bases, J lost 2 bases, and 8 bases lay in between. Germline V gene lookup returns CDR1 PRHDT and CDR2 FYEKMQ (reference sequence). This CDR3 spans 14 amino acids. CDR3 loop: CASSLGTVTYEQYF. Here the CDR3 DNA reads TGTGCCAGCAGCTTAGGGACCGTTACCTACGAGCAGTACTTC.

The V gene is TRBV6-5, the J gene TRBJ1-2, with 11 bases lining up with TRBD1. J gave up 3 bases and V 8 bases, and 5 bases lay outside the gene matches. This CDR3 is 14 amino acids long. Looked up from germline, CDR1 is MNHEY and CDR2 is SVGAGI. In DNA form, the CDR3 reads TGTGCCAGCCGGACAGGGGGCCGAGACTATGGCTACACCTTC. As protein: CASRTGGRDYGYTF.

This clonotype has a handful of counts. The chain recombines TRBV28 with TRBJ2-4; tentative D call: TRBD1 (6 bases). CDR1 and CDR2 from the germline V gene are MDHEN and SYDVKM. The CDR3 covers 15 residues. The V and J ends lost 4 bases and 10 bases respectively, with 20 bases between them. The CDR3 sequence is CASSSRTSGAYIQYF. Here the CDR3 DNA reads TGTGCCAGCAGTTCCCGGACGTCAGGGGCTTATATTCAGTACTTC.

This clonotype was recorded only once. A read error may account for a junction end that differs from germline. J is TRBJ2-1 and V is TRBV11-2; D is uncertain. CDR3 length: 14 amino acids. Per germline, CDR1 SGHAT and CDR2 FQNNGV. The CDR3, as DNA: TGTACCAGCAGCTTGGGCGGATCCTACAATGAGCAGTTCTTC. It encodes CTSSLGGSYNEQFF.

This clonotype was seen a few times. J is TRBJ2-7 and V is TRBV29-1; weak D call: TRBD1 (6 bases). CDR1 and CDR2 (germline): SQVTM, ANQGSEA. Deletions cut 3 bases from V and 7 bases from J, with 16 bases between. This CDR3 spans 13 amino acids. Written as DNA, the CDR3 is TGCAGCGTTGAGACAGGTATCTACAATGAGCAGTACTTC. Protein product: CSVETGIYNEQYF.

This clonotype was counted between two and nine times. The chain couples TRBV27 to TRBJ1-5, with D perhaps TRBD1 (5 bases). The CDR3 consists of 12 residues. CDR1 and CDR2 (germline): MNHEY, SMNVEV (reference sequence). V lost 4 bases and J 11 bases, leaving 12 bases between the germline ends. In DNA form, the CDR3 reads TGTGCCAGCAGTTCCCCCGGGACCTCCCAGCATTTT. Amino acids: CASSSPGTSQHF.

The chain is built from TRBV20-1 and TRBJ2-5; 9 bases agree with TRBD1. Trimming at V came to 0 bases and at J to 5 bases, leaving 7 bases not matched to a gene. The CDR3 consists of 15 residues. The germline V gene encodes CDR1 DFQATT and CDR2 SNEGSKA (reference sequence). CDR3 nucleotides: TGCAGTGCTAGAGACCTCGGGACAGGGCGGGAGACCCAGTACTTC. It is translated as CSARDLGTGRETQYF.

This chain joins TRBV12-5 and TRBJ1-1; D perhaps matches TRBD1 (5 bases). Germline lookup yields CDR1 LGHNT and CDR2 FRNRAP. The CDR3 extends over 13 amino acids. The V end was cut by 1 base, the J end by 6 bases, with 9 bases between. In nucleotides, the CDR3 is TGTGCTAGTGGTTTGGACGACAGCTCTGAAGCTTTCTTT. This sequence encodes CASGLDDSSEAFF.

This chain joins TRBV12-3 or TRBV12-4 and TRBJ1-5, with D possibly matching TRBD1 (6 bases). Trimming removed 6 bases from V and 6 bases from J, with 15 bases in between. The CDR3 length is 14 residues. The CDR3 spells CASRLGQSGQPQHF. CDR3 coding DNA: TGTGCCAGCAGACTCGGACAGTCGGGTCAGCCCCAGCATTTT.

As for this clonotype: This may stem from a read error, because a much larger clone lies one nucleotide away. In DNA, the CDR3 is TGCAGCGCTGAAGATCTGAAGACCCAGTACTTC. Protein sequence: CSAEDLKTQYF. The rearrangement links TRBV29-1 to TRBJ2-5, with D uncertain. Germline lookup yields CDR1 SQVTM and CDR2 ANQGSEA. The CDR3 runs 11 residues.

The chain uses TRBV7-2 and TRBJ2-7, with no clear D. The J call may be in error: the DNA end matches TRBJ2-5 better. Germline CDR1 is SGHTA and CDR2 is FQGNSA. The CDR3 is 13 residues long. CDR3 coding DNA: TGTGCCAGCAGGTACTACGACCAAGAGACCCAGTACTTC. Amino acid sequence: CASRYYDQETQYF.

This clonotype showed up just a few times. The rearrangement joins TRBV29-1 to TRBJ2-2; D is unclear. V dropped 6 bases and J dropped 3 bases, with 11 bases sitting between them. This CDR3 is built from 13 residues. CDR1 is SQVTM and CDR2 is ANQGSEA in the germline V gene. The CDR3 nucleotides are TGCAGCGTCGTTACTGGAGACACCGGGGAGCTGTTTTTT. As protein: CSVVTGDTGELFF.

This chain uses TRBV7-9 with TRBJ2-1; 9 bases agree with TRBD1. CDR3 length equals 14 residues. J lost 10 bases, V lost 5 bases, and 9 bases had no gene match. Germline V gene sequence: CDR1 SEHNR, CDR2 FQNEAQ (reference sequence). The CDR3 spells CASSIWDRVGEQFF. In nucleotides, the CDR3 is TGTGCCAGCAGCATCTGGGACAGGGTCGGCGAGCAGTTCTTC. Full variable domain (missing parts from reference TRBV7-9 and TRBJ2-1): DTGVSQNPRHKITKRGQNVTFRCDPISEHNRLYWYRQTLGQGPEFLTYFQNEAQLEKSRLLSDRFSAERPKGSFSTLEIQRTEQGDSAMYLCASSIWDRVGEQFFGPGTRLTVL.

This sequence joins TRBV4-1 and TRBJ2-2; the D call may be TRBD1 or TRBD2 (5 bases each). Germline V CDR1 and CDR2: MGHRA, YSYEKL. This CDR3 comprises 16 residues. V lost 4 bases and J 0 bases, leaving 12 bases between the germline ends. In DNA form, the CDR3 reads TGCGCCAGCAGCCCCCTGGGGACCTCGAACACCGGGGAGCTGTTTTTT. It yields the protein CASSPLGTSNTGELFF.

J is TRBJ1-1 and V is TRBV6-2 or TRBV6-3; 8 positions agree with TRBD1. This CDR3 has 14 residues. Per germline, CDR1 MNHEY and CDR2 SVGEGT. Losses at the gene ends were 8 bases for V and 5 bases for J; bases not matched to a gene: 10. DNA of the CDR3: TGTGCCAGCGTATCGACAGGGGAAGAAACTGAAGCTTTCTTT. As protein: CASVSTGEETEAFF.

This clonotype was seen a handful of times. V usage is TRBV7-3 and J usage is TRBJ2-1; 11 bases match TRBD2. V shed 5 bases and J 4 bases; nucleotides not matched to a gene: 7. The CDR3 length is 16 residues. Germline values: CDR1 SGHTA, CDR2 FQGTGA. The CDR3 region is CASSPYLAGGYNEQFF. CDR3 nucleotide sequence: TGTGCCAGCAGCCCCTACTTAGCGGGGGGGTACAATGAGCAGTTCTTC. The full variable domain, with the rest looked up from reference TRBV7-3 and TRBJ2-1, is GAGVSQTPSNKVTEKGKYVELRCDPISGHTALYWYRQSLGQGPEFLIYFQGTGAADDSGLPNDRFFAVRPEGSVSTLKIQRTERGDSAVYLCASSPYLAGGYNEQFFGPGTRLTVL.

The sample holds a few counts of this clonotype. V is TRBV7-2 and J is TRBJ1-4, with a weak D call TRBD1 (6 bases). Trimming pared 7 bases from V and 7 bases from J, leaving 19 bases between. CDR3 size: 15 residues. Germline V gene sequence: CDR1 SGHTA, CDR2 FQGNSA. CDR3 protein: CASTASAGELEKLFF. The CDR3 DNA sequence: TGTGCCAGCACCGCCTCGGCAGGGGAGCTTGAAAAACTGTTTTTT.

This clonotype came up a few times. The rearrangement joins TRBV3-1 to TRBJ2-3, with 12 bases lining up with TRBD2. This CDR3 has 17 residues. V gave up 0 bases and J gave up 2 bases; unmatched junction bases: 3. Germline values: CDR1 LGHDT, CDR2 YNNKEL (reference sequence). The CDR3 protein is CASSQDRTSGTTDTQYF. Here the CDR3 DNA reads TGTGCCAGCAGCCAAGATCGGACTAGCGGGACCACAGATACGCAGTATTTT.

This clonotype was seen ten or more times. J is TRBJ1-2 and V is TRBV9; D gene unclear. CDR1 and CDR2 (germline): SGDLS, YYNGEE. The V gene lost 5 bases and the J gene lost 1 base, with 9 bases spanning the gap. The length of the CDR3 is 13 residues. CDR3 sequence (DNA): TGTGCCAGCAGTCCGGGTGTTAACTATGGCTACACCTTC. The encoded protein is CASSPGVNYGYTF.

V is TRBV7-9 and J is TRBJ1-1, with TRBD1 identical over 7 bases. V was clipped by 4 bases and J by 2 bases; unmatched bases: 4. The V gene's germline CDR1 is SEHNR and CDR2 FQNEAQ (reference sequence). The CDR3 sequence is 14 residues long. For the CDR3, the DNA is TGTGCCAGCAGCTGGCGGGACAGCAACACTGAAGCTTTCTTT. Translation gives CASSWRDSNTEAFF. Based on the CDR3 plus reference TRBV7-9 and TRBJ1-1, the full variable domain is DTGVSQNPRHKITKRGQNVTFRCDPISEHNRLYWYRQTLGQGPEFLTYFQNEAQLEKSRLLSDRFSAERPKGSFSTLEIQRTEQGDSAMYLCASSWRDSNTEAFFGQGTRLTVV.

The chain recombines TRBV3-1 with TRBJ2-7; D is possibly TRBD2 (6 bases). Germline assignment: CDR1 LGHDT and CDR2 YNNKEL (reference sequence). The CDR3 extends over 15 amino acids. Trimming shortened V by 1 base and J by 4 bases, and 14 bases separated the two germline ends. CDR3 nucleotides: TGTGCCAGCAGCCAAGGAATCGGGAGAGGGTACGAGCAGTACTTC. Its protein product is CASSQGIGRGYEQYF.

A remark on this clonotype: A read error may explain this, as a much larger clone is one base away. V usage is TRBV20-1 and J usage is TRBJ2-7; 8 nucleotides line up with TRBD1. V lost 6 bases, J lost 7 bases, and 14 bases stayed unmatched. The germline V gene encodes CDR1 DFQATT and CDR2 SNEGSKA (reference sequence). The CDR3 consists of 14 residues. The CDR3 DNA sequence: TGCAGTGCCAATTCCGGGACAGGTGTGTATGAGCAGTACTTC. It yields the protein CSANSGTGVYEQYF.

V usage is TRBV28 and J usage is TRBJ2-1, with TRBD2 matching 10 bases. The CDR3 is made up of 14 amino acids. V lost 7 bases and J lost 7; bases outside the gene matches: 7. The germline gives CDR1 MDHEN, CDR2 SYDVKM. CDR3 loop: CASMERGGTNEQFF. CDR3 in DNA: TGTGCCAGCATGGAGCGGGGGGGGACGAATGAGCAGTTCTTC. The full variable domain, in which reference TRBV28 and TRBJ2-1 provide the parts outside the CDR3, is DVKVTQSSRYLVKRTGEKVFLECVQDMDHENMFWYRQDPGLGLRLIYFSYDVKMKEKGDIPEGYSVSREKKERFSLILESASTNQTSMYLCASMERGGTNEQFFGPGTRLTVL.

This clonotype has only a few counts. The V and J genes are TRBV7-7 and TRBJ2-3, with TRBD1 matching 8 bases. The CDR3 runs to 15 residues. V dropped 5 bases and J dropped 5; count of bases not matched to a gene: 9. Germline V gene data show CDR1 as SSHAT and CDR2 as FNYEAQ (reference sequence). Here the CDR3 reads CASSPSRTGRDTQYF. CDR3 DNA: TGTGCCAGCAGCCCATCCCGGACAGGGCGAGATACGCAGTATTTT. The full variable domain, in which reference TRBV7-7 and TRBJ2-3 provide the parts outside the CDR3, is GAGVSQSPRYKVTKRGQDVTLRCDPISSHATLYWYQQALGQGPEFLTYFNYEAQPDKSGLPSDRFSAERPEGSISTLTIQRTEQRDSAMYRCASSPSRTGRDTQYFGPGTRLTVL.

The chain combines TRBV27 with TRBJ2-1, with 7 bases that match TRBD2. The CDR3 is 14 residues long. The V gene end was trimmed by 6 bases and the J gene end by 6 bases; junction bases not matched to a gene: 8. Looked up from germline, CDR1 is MNHEY and CDR2 is SMNVEV (reference sequence). CDR3 loop: CASSLRDYRNEQFF. CDR3 nucleotide sequence: TGTGCCAGCAGCCTTCGGGACTACCGCAATGAGCAGTTCTTC.

This clonotype was counted at least ten times. The rearrangement joins TRBV6-2 or TRBV6-3 to TRBJ2-1, with D uncertain. CDR1 MNHEY and CDR2 SVGEGT come from the germline V gene. V gave up 7 bases and J gave up 6 bases, with 19 bases separating them. The CDR3 spans 15 residues. The CDR3 DNA is TGTGCCAGCACCTACAGACAAGGCCCCTCCAATGAGCAGTTCTTC. Amino acids: CASTYRQGPSNEQFF.

This clonotype was picked up a small number of times. The chain carries TRBV28 and TRBJ1-1, with a possible D match to TRBD1 (5 bases). Germline CDR1 and CDR2: MDHEN and SYDVKM. This CDR3 spans 13 amino acids. The ends were cut back, 6 bases at V and 6 bases at J, with 14 bases in the middle. CDR3 DNA: TGTGCCAGCAGCTATCCCTCGGGGGCTGAAGCTTTCTTT. It translates to CASSYPSGAEAFF.